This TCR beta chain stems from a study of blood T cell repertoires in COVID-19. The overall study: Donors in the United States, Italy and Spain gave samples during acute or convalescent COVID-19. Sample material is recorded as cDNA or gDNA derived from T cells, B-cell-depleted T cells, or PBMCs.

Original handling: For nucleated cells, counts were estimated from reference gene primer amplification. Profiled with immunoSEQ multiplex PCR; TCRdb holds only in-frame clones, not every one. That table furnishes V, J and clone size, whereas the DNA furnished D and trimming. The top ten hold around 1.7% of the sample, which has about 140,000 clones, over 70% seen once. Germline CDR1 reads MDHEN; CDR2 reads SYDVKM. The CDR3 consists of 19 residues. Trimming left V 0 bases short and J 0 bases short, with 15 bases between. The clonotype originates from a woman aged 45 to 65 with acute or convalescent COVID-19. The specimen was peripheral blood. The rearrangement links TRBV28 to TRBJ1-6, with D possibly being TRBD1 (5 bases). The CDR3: CASSLWGTAVSSYNSPLHF. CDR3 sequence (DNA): TGTGCCAGCAGTTTATGGGGGACTGCTGTGAGCTCCTATAATTCACCCCTCCACTTT.